This is a list of T cell receptor beta chains from one sample in a study of T cells in Graves' hyperthyroidism and ophthalmopathy. Via MiXCR, TCRdb re-called the multiplex PCR reads, giving one row per CDR3 protein. Of approximately 500,000 distinct CDR3 sequences detected, 46% appear once; the ten largest clones hold about 8%. Sequencing was performed on peripheral blood or thyroid tissue (not recorded which). Receptors originate from a woman aged 18-30 years with Graves' hyperthyroidism. Each CDR3 is given with its conserved first and last residue. Each record gives: D gene, V gene, clone size, J gene, CDR3 DNA, CDR3 protein. D genes are given only for firm matches. Clone size is shown for a subset of rows, as once, few, many or a class of expanded clone.

d_call: TRBD2; v_call: TRBV27; clone_size: NA; j_call: TRBJ2-5; cdr3_nt: TGTGCCAGCAGTGAAAGGACTAGCGGGAGGTACCAAGAGACCCAGTACTTC; cdr3_aa: CASSERTSGRYQETQYF
d_call: NA; v_call: TRBV6-6; clone_size: many; j_call: TRBJ2-5; cdr3_nt: TGTGCCAGCAGCCCCACCACCGAGGAGACCCAGTACTTC; cdr3_aa: CASSPTTEETQYF
d_call: NA; v_call: TRBV5-1; clone_size: many; j_call: TRBJ2-6; cdr3_nt: TGCGCCAGCAGCCAGGGACCAACGGTTGGGGCCAACGTCCTGACTTTC; cdr3_aa: CASSQGPTVGANVLTF
d_call: NA; v_call: TRBV4-3; clone_size: many; j_call: TRBJ1-6; cdr3_nt: TGCGCCAGCAGCCAAGTGCAGGGTAATTCACCCCTCCACTTT; cdr3_aa: CASSQVQGNSPLHF
d_call: TRBD1; v_call: TRBV29-1; clone_size: many; j_call: TRBJ2-7; cdr3_nt: TGCAGCGTTGAAGTCGTGACGGGGACAGGGGGCTACGAGCAGTACTTC; cdr3_aa: CSVEVVTGTGGYEQYF
d_call: NA; v_call: TRBV10-3; clone_size: NA; j_call: TRBJ2-6; cdr3_nt: TGTGCCATCAGTGATTTCGGGGCCAACGTCCTGACTTTC; cdr3_aa: CAISDFGANVLTF
d_call: TRBD1; v_call: TRBV29-1; clone_size: NA; j_call: TRBJ1-2; cdr3_nt: TGCAGCGTCCGACAGGGGGGAAGCTATGGCTACACCTTC; cdr3_aa: CSVRQGGSYGYTF
d_call: NA; v_call: TRBV11-2; clone_size: many; j_call: TRBJ1-2; cdr3_nt: TGTGCCAGCAGCCGCGTGACAGACTTTAACTATGGCTACACCTTC; cdr3_aa: CASSRVTDFNYGYTF
d_call: TRBD1; v_call: TRBV29-1; clone_size: NA; j_call: TRBJ1-1; cdr3_nt: TGCAGCGGCAGGACAGGGGAGTACACTGAAGCTTTCTTT; cdr3_aa: CSGRTGEYTEAFF
d_call: NA; v_call: TRBV5-5; clone_size: many; j_call: TRBJ2-7; cdr3_nt: TGTGCCAGCAGCTTGCTGTTCCGCCGACCCTACGAGCAGTACTTC; cdr3_aa: CASSLLFRRPYEQYF
d_call: NA; v_call: TRBV4-3; clone_size: NA; j_call: TRBJ1-2; cdr3_nt: TGCGCCAGCAGCCAAGATGTCATACGGGGGGCCGAGAACTATGGCTACACCTTC; cdr3_aa: CASSQDVIRGAENYGYTF
d_call: TRBD2; v_call: TRBV20-1; clone_size: many; j_call: TRBJ2-5; cdr3_nt: TGCAGGGGTGGGACTAGCGAAGAGACCCAGTACTTC; cdr3_aa: CRGGTSEETQYF
d_call: NA; v_call: TRBV27; clone_size: few; j_call: TRBJ2-7; cdr3_nt: TGTGCCAGCAGTTTGGTAGGGAGGTGGGACGAGCAGTACTTC; cdr3_aa: CASSLVGRWDEQYF
d_call: NA; v_call: TRBV10-3; clone_size: many; j_call: TRBJ2-7; cdr3_nt: TGTGCCATCAGTGAGGGGGTCTACGAGCAGTACTTC; cdr3_aa: CAISEGVYEQYF
d_call: TRBD1; v_call: TRBV10-3; clone_size: NA; j_call: TRBJ2-7; cdr3_nt: TGTGCCATCAGTGAGTCCCGGACAGGGTTGGGCGAGCAGTACTTC; cdr3_aa: CAISESRTGLGEQYF
d_call: TRBD1; v_call: TRBV2; clone_size: NA; j_call: TRBJ1-1; cdr3_nt: TGTGCCAGCAGTGGATTAGACAGGGAGGGCACTGAAGCTTTCTTT; cdr3_aa: CASSGLDREGTEAFF
d_call: NA; v_call: TRBV6-6; clone_size: many; j_call: TRBJ1-2; cdr3_nt: TGTGCCAGCAGTTCTACAGCGGGCTATGGCTACACCTTC; cdr3_aa: CASSSTAGYGYTF
d_call: TRBD1; v_call: TRBV7-9; clone_size: many; j_call: TRBJ2-7; cdr3_nt: TGTGCCAGCAGCTTAGGCAAGGGGGCAGGCTACGAGCAGTACTTC; cdr3_aa: CASSLGKGAGYEQYF